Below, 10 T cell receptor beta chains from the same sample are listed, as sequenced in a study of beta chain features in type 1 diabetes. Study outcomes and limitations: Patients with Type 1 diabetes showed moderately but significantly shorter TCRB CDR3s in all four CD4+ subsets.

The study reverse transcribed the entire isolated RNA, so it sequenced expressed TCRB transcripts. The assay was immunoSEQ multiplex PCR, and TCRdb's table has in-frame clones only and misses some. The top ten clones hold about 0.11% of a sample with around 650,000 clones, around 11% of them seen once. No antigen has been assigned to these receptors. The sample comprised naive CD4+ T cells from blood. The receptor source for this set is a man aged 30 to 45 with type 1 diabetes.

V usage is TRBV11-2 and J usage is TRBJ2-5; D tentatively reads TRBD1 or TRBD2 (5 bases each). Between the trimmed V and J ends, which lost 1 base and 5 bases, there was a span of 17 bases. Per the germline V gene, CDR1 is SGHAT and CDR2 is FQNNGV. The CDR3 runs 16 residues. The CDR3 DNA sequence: TGTGCCAGCAGCTTAGGGGGGTTGCCTCCCCGGGAGACCCAGTACTTC. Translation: CASSLGGLPPRETQYF.

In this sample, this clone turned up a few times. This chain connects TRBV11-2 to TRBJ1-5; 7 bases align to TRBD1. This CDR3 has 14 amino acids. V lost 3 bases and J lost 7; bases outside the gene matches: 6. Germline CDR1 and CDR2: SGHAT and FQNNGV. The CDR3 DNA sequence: TGTGCCAGCAGCTTTGACAGGGAAGGGCAGCCCCAGCATTTT. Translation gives CASSFDREGQPQHF. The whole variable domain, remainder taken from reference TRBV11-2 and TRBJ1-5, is EAGVAQSPRYKIIEKRQSVAFWCNPISGHATLYWYQQILGQGPKLLIQFQNNGVVDDSQLPKDRFSAERLKGVDSTLKIQPAKLEDSAVYLCASSFDREGQPQHFGDGTRLSIL.

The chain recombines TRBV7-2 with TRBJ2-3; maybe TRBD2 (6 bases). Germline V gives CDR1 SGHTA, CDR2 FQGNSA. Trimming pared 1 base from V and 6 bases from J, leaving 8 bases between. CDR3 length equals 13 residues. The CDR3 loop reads CASSLGAGDTQYF. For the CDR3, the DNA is TGTGCCAGCAGCTTAGGGGCGGGGGATACGCAGTATTTT.

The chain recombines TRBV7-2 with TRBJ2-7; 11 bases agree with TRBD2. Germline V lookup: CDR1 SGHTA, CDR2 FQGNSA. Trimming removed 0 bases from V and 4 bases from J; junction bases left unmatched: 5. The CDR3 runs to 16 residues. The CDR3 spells CASSLAGTSGGYEQYF. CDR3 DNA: TGTGCCAGCAGCTTAGCGGGCACTAGCGGGGGTTACGAGCAGTACTTC.

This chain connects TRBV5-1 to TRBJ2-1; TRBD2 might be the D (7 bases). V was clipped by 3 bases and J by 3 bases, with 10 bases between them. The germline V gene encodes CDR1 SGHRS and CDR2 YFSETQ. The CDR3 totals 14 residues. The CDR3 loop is CASSYGGLYNEQFF. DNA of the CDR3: TGCGCCAGCAGCTACGGGGGGCTCTACAATGAGCAGTTCTTC. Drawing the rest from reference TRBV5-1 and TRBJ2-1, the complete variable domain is KAGVTQTPRYLIKTRGQQVTLSCSPISGHRSVSWYQQTPGQGLQFLFEYFSETQRNKGNFPGRFSGRQFSNSRSEMNVSTLELGDSALYLCASSYGGLYNEQFFGPGTRLTVL.

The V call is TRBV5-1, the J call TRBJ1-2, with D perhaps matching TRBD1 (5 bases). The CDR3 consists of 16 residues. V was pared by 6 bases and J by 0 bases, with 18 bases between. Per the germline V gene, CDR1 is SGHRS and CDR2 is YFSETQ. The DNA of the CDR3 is TGCGCCAGCAAGATACAGGCCGCACTTCCTAACTATGGCTACACCTTC. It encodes CASKIQAALPNYGYTF.

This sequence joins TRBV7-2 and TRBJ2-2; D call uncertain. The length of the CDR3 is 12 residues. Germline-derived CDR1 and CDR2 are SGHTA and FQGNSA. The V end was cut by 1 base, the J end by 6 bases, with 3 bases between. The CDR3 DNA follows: TGTGCCAGCAGCTTAGGTGCCGGGGAGCTGTTTTTT. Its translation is CASSLGAGELFF.

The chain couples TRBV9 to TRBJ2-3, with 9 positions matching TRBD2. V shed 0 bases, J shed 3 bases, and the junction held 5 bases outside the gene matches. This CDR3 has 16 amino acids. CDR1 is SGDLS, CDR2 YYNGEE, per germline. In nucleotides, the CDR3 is TGTGCCAGCAGCGTAGTGGCGGGGGGGCAGACAGATACGCAGTATTTT. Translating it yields CASSVVAGGQTDTQYF.

CDR3 loop: CASSLRDSSHNYGYTF. The CDR3 DNA reads TGCGCCAGCAGCTTACGGGACAGTTCGCATAACTATGGCTACACCTTC. This chain connects TRBV5-1 to TRBJ1-2, with 7 bases that match TRBD1. The germline gives CDR1 SGHRS, CDR2 YFSETQ. Unmatched junction bases numbered 8, after V lost 2 bases and J lost 1 base. CDR3 length: 16 residues.

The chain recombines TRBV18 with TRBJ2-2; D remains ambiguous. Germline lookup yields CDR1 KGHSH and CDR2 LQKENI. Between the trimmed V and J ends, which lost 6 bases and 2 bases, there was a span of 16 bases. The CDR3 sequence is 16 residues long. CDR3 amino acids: CASSPRAVRNTGELFF. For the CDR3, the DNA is TGTGCCAGCTCTCCTCGGGCAGTTCGTAACACCGGGGAGCTGTTTTTT.